Presented here are 26 T cell receptor beta chains from one specimen sequenced in a study of response to subunit inactivated influenza vaccine. TCRdb fed the RT-PCR reads into MiXCR, producing one record per CDR3 protein. Found here are 650,000 to 850,000 distinct CDR3 sequences, 11% to 15% of them singletons; the top ten hold around 7.3%. Sequences were derived from PBMCs from blood, sampled around two weeks before vaccination. The receptors derive from a man in his fifties who received an inactivated influenza vaccine.

The chain combines TRBV4-1 with TRBJ2-7; 7 nucleotides line up with TRBD2. Losses at the gene ends were 3 bases for V and 2 bases for J; bases not matched to a gene: 4. Germline V gene lookup returns CDR1 MGHRA and CDR2 YSYEKL. This CDR3 has 14 residues. This CDR3 reads CASSHNGLAYEQYF. DNA of the CDR3: TGCGCCAGCAGCCACAACGGACTAGCCTACGAGCAGTACTTC.

The table lists this clonotype with a few counts. The chain carries TRBV7-9 and TRBJ2-5, with a possible D match to TRBD1 (5 bases). Deletions cut 1 base from V and 3 bases from J, with 12 bases between. The CDR3 sequence is 15 residues long. Germline values: CDR1 SEHNR, CDR2 FQNEAQ (reference sequence). CDR3 protein: CASSLGNLDKETQYF. DNA for the CDR3: TGTGCCAGCAGCTTAGGGAATTTGGACAAAGAGACCCAGTACTTC.

The V and J genes are TRBV12-3 or TRBV12-4 and TRBJ2-7; 10 bases fit TRBD2. The CDR3 covers 14 residues. The V gene end was trimmed by 3 bases and the J gene end by 5 bases; junction bases not matched to a gene: 4. The CDR3 DNA reads TGTGCCAGCAGTTTCCAGCGGGGGGGTGACGAGCAGTACTTC. It encodes CASSFQRGGDEQYF.

This clonotype was seen a handful of times. The chain combines TRBV27 with TRBJ2-7; TRBD1 might be the D (6 bases). Germline V gene lookup returns CDR1 MNHEY and CDR2 SMNVEV (reference sequence). With 5 bases removed from V and 0 bases from J, the gap between germline ends came to 14 bases. This CDR3 comprises 15 residues. DNA of the CDR3: TGTGCCAGCAGTGCTCAGGGGTCCTACTCCTACGAGCAGTACTTC. This codes for CASSAQGSYSYEQYF.

This clonotype was observed a few times. The chain employs TRBV28 and TRBJ2-7, with TRBD1 identical over 12 bases. The CDR3 has 18 residues. V lost 5 bases to trimming and J lost 4 bases; unmatched junction nucleotides: 15. Germline lookup yields CDR1 MDHEN and CDR2 SYDVKM. The CDR3 bases are TGTGCCAGCAGTCCTGCGGGACAGGGGGCTTCGTTCGGGTACGAGCAGTACTTC. Amino acid sequence: CASSPAGQGASFGYEQYF.

This clonotype was seen only a few times. The chain combines TRBV5-1 with TRBJ2-1, with 8 nucleotides matching TRBD2. The CDR3 contains 16 residues. Germline trimming cut 0 bases from V and 4 bases from J; bases unmatched to any gene: 6. CDR1 and CDR2 (germline): SGHRS, YFSETQ. CDR3 DNA sequence: TGCGCCAGCAGCTTGGAGAGTAGCGGGGTATACAATGAGCAGTTCTTC. Translated: CASSLESSGVYNEQFF.

This chain joins TRBV29-1 and TRBJ2-3; the D gene is possibly TRBD2 (5 bases). V was cut by 8 bases and J by 6 bases, with 9 bases left in between. The CDR3 has 10 residues. The germline V gene encodes CDR1 SQVTM and CDR2 ANQGSEA. CDR3 sequence reads: CSLRGDTQYF. DNA for the CDR3: TGCAGCTTAAGAGGGGATACGCAGTATTTT.

This clonotype came up a few times. The rearrangement links TRBV14 to TRBJ1-1, with D maybe TRBD1 (6 bases). The CDR3 has 17 amino acids. In germline, CDR1 is SGHDN, CDR2 FVKESK. The V and J ends lost 4 bases and 2 bases respectively, with 20 bases between them. CDR3 residues: CASSPSRAGAYNTEAFF. CDR3 sequence (DNA): TGTGCCAGCAGCCCTTCACGGGCAGGGGCATACAACACTGAAGCTTTCTTT.

The chain carries TRBV29-1 and TRBJ2-5, with no clear D. CDR1 and CDR2 from the germline V gene are SQVTM and ANQGSEA. The V gene lost 4 bases and the J gene lost 1 base, with 13 bases spanning the gap. The CDR3 has 14 residues. CDR3 protein: CSVAASPRQETQYF. CDR3 DNA sequence: TGCAGCGTTGCCGCGTCGCCGCGCCAAGAGACCCAGTACTTC.

The V and J genes are TRBV5-1 and TRBJ1-1; 7 bases agree with TRBD1. The CDR3 has 15 residues. With V trimmed by 7 bases and J by 3 bases, 12 bases remained unmatched. CDR1 SGHRS and CDR2 YFSETQ come from the germline V gene. CDR3 DNA: TGCGCCAGCGGGCGACAGGGTGGTACGGACACTGAAGCTTTCTTT. As protein: CASGRQGGTDTEAFF.

The chain combines TRBV27 with TRBJ1-1, with a possible D match to TRBD1 (5 bases). The V end was cut by 3 bases, the J end by 5 bases, with 13 bases between. Germline CDR1 is MNHEY and CDR2 is SMNVEV (reference sequence). The CDR3 covers 14 residues. CDR3 bases: TGTGCCAGCAGTTTTAGAGGGACTCGGACTGAAGCTTTCTTT. It specifies CASSFRGTRTEAFF.

The V call is TRBV13, the J call TRBJ2-5, with D possibly being TRBD1 (5 bases). The V gene lost 1 base and the J gene lost 7 bases, with 7 bases spanning the gap. Germline-derived CDR1 and CDR2 are PRHDT and FYEKMQ (reference sequence). The length of the CDR3 is 12 residues. The CDR3 sequence: CASSLATATQYF. The CDR3 nucleotides are TGTGCCAGCAGCTTAGCGACAGCGACCCAGTACTTC.

This chain links TRBV3-1 with TRBJ1-6, with D possibly being TRBD1 (6 bases). The V and J ends lost 0 bases and 13 bases respectively, with 16 bases between them. The CDR3 sequence is 15 residues long. From germline, CDR1 is LGHDT and CDR2 YNNKEL (reference sequence). The CDR3 here is CASSQDRGAVLPLHF. The CDR3 coding sequence is TGTGCCAGCAGCCAAGACAGGGGCGCCGTATTGCCCCTCCACTTT.

This clonotype was recorded a few times. This chain joins TRBV7-8 and TRBJ2-7, with D uncertain. This CDR3 is 15 amino acids long. Germline CDR1 SGHVS, CDR2 FQNEAQ. Between the trimmed V and J ends, which lost 2 bases and 0 bases, there was a span of 11 bases. The DNA for the CDR3 is TGTGCCAGCAGCTTATTTGAGCAGAGCTCCTACGAGCAGTACTTC. This codes for CASSLFEQSSYEQYF.

This sequence joins TRBV24-1 and TRBJ2-1, with 8 bases matching TRBD1. J was trimmed by 7 bases and V by 0 bases; bases with no gene match: 7. The germline gives CDR1 KGHDR, CDR2 SFDVKD. The CDR3 is made up of 16 amino acids. CDR3 nucleotide sequence: TGTGCCACCAGTGATTTGCAATCCCAGGGGGCAAATGAGCAGTTCTTC. This codes for CATSDLQSQGANEQFF.

The table lists this clonotype with a few counts. The chain uses TRBV28 and TRBJ1-3; D is unresolved. There are 15 residues in the CDR3. Trimming pared 2 bases from V and 0 bases from J, leaving 8 bases between. Germline CDR1 and CDR2: MDHEN and SYDVKM. The CDR3 coding sequence is TGTGCCAGCAGTTTACTGGCCTACTCTGGAAACACCATATATTTT. Translation gives CASSLLAYSGNTIYF.

The chain uses TRBV11-2 and TRBJ2-3; 9 bases line up with TRBD2. The CDR3 spans 16 residues. From germline, CDR1 is SGHAT and CDR2 FQNNGV. With V trimmed by 5 bases and J by 4 bases, 10 bases remained unmatched. The CDR3 region has the DNA TGTGCCAGCAGCCCCATTAGCGGGGGAATATCAGATACGCAGTATTTT. Its translation is CASSPISGGISDTQYF. Drawing the rest from reference TRBV11-2 and TRBJ2-3, the complete variable domain is EAGVAQSPRYKIIEKRQSVAFWCNPISGHATLYWYQQILGQGPKLLIQFQNNGVVDDSQLPKDRFSAERLKGVDSTLKIQPAKLEDSAVYLCASSPISGGISDTQYFGPGTRLTVL.

This clonotype was counted between two and nine times. The J gene is TRBJ2-7, the V gene TRBV10-2; either TRBD1 or TRBD2 may supply D (5 bases each). V lost 4 bases, J lost 1 base, and 8 bases lay in between. Germline CDR1 WSHSY, CDR2 SAAADI. The CDR3 sequence is 13 residues long. CDR3 amino acids: CASSGDLSYEQYF. CDR3 nucleotide sequence: TGCGCCAGCAGTGGGGACCTTTCCTACGAGCAGTACTTC.

This clonotype was observed a single time. The chain links TRBV12-3 or TRBV12-4 to TRBJ2-6; possible D gene TRBD2, 6 bases. The CDR3 is 18 residues long. Between the trimmed V and J ends, which lost 11 bases and 0 bases, there was a span of 23 bases. The CDR3 here is CACCPRRGRSSGANVLTF. In nucleotides, the CDR3 is TGTGCCTGCTGTCCTAGGAGGGGACGGAGCTCTGGGGCCAACGTCCTGACTTTC.

The rearrangement links TRBV27 to TRBJ2-1; 11 bases agree with TRBD2. Germline V gene data show CDR1 as MNHEY and CDR2 as SMNVEV (reference sequence). The CDR3 totals 17 residues. J gave up 4 bases and V 7 bases, and 12 bases lay outside the gene matches. The CDR3 DNA reads TGTGCCAGCAAGATGGTAGCGGGAGGGCCGAGGTACAATGAGCAGTTCTTC. As protein: CASKMVAGGPRYNEQFF.

The chain couples TRBV13 to TRBJ2-7; 12 bases map to TRBD2. The trim removed 0 bases at V and 2 bases at J, leaving 5 bases unmatched. This CDR3 is 17 amino acids long. Germline V gene data show CDR1 as PRHDT and CDR2 as FYEKMQ (reference sequence). The CDR3 coding sequence is TGTGCCAGCAGCTTAGGCTCTAGCGGGAGGGCCGCCTACGAGCAGTACTTC. Protein sequence: CASSLGSSGRAAYEQYF.

This clonotype was seen ten or more times. The chain uses TRBV4-1 and TRBJ2-1; 14 bases line up with TRBD2. V was pared by 1 base and J by 4 bases, with 0 bases of the junction left unmatched. The length of the CDR3 is 16 residues. The germline gives CDR1 MGHRA, CDR2 YSYEKL. This chain's CDR3 is CASSQGLAGGYNEQFF. CDR3 coding DNA: TGCGCCAGCAGCCAAGGACTAGCGGGGGGGTACAATGAGCAGTTCTTC.

The chain has TRBV7-2 and TRBJ2-1, with a possible D match to TRBD2 (6 bases). Germline V gene data show CDR1 as SGHTA and CDR2 as FQGNSA. The CDR3 length is 15 residues. V was pared by 4 bases and J by 5 bases, with 15 bases between. CDR3 amino acids: CASSSLGGNNNEQFF. In DNA form, the CDR3 reads TGTGCCAGCAGCTCGTTGGGGGGAAACAACAATGAGCAGTTCTTC.

This clonotype was detected many times. CDR3 sequence (DNA): TGCAGCGTTGATAGCGGGAGTGGGGAGACCCAGTACTTC. It is translated as CSVDSGSGETQYF. V is TRBV29-1 and J is TRBJ2-5; TRBD2 matches at 9 bases. The CDR3 extends over 13 amino acids. The trim removed 3 bases at V and 5 bases at J, leaving 4 bases unmatched. The V gene's germline CDR1 is SQVTM and CDR2 ANQGSEA. Full variable domain (rest looked up from reference TRBV29-1 and TRBJ2-5): SAVISQKPSRDICQRGTSLTIQCQVDSQVTMMFWYRQQPGQSLTLIATANQGSEATYESGFVIDKFPISRPNLTFSTLTVSNMSPEDSSIYLCSVDSGSGETQYFGPGTRLLVL.

This clonotype was seen ten or more times. The junction differs from germline at one of its ends, possibly a read error. The rearrangement joins TRBV4-1 to TRBJ2-2; no clear D gene. This CDR3 has 17 residues. Germline assignment: CDR1 MGHRA and CDR2 YSYEKL. The CDR3 loop reads CASRHHPSDVDTGELFF. In DNA form, the CDR3 reads TGCGCCAGCCGCCATCACCCGTCCGACGTAGACACCGGGGAGCTGTTTTTT.

The rearrangement joins TRBV12-5 to TRBJ2-1, with 11 bases that match TRBD2. After removal of 2 bases from V and 4 bases from J, the junction contained 7 bases not matched to a gene. The CDR3 is 17 amino acids. The germline gives CDR1 LGHNT, CDR2 FRNRAP. The CDR3 protein is CASGLLTGTSGYNEQFF. The CDR3 DNA reads as TGTGCTAGTGGTTTGCTCACCGGGACTAGCGGTTACAATGAGCAGTTCTTC. The whole variable domain, filled in from reference TRBV12-5 and TRBJ2-1, reads DARVTQTPRHKVTEMGQEVTMRCQPILGHNTVFWYRQTMMQGLELLAYFRNRAPLDDSGMPKDRFSAEMPDATLATLKIQPSEPRDSAVYFCASGLLTGTSGYNEQFFGPGTRLTVL.